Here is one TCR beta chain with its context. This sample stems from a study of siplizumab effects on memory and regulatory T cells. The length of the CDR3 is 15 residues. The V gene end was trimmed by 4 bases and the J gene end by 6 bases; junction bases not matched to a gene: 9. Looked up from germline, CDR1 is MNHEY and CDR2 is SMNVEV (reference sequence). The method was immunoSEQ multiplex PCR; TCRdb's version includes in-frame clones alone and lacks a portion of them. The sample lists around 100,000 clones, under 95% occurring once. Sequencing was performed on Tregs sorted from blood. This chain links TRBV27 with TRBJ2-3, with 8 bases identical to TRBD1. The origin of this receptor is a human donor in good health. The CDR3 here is CASSYWTGFSDTQYF. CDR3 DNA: TGTGCCAGCAGTTACTGGACAGGGTTTTCGGATACGCAGTATTTT.